The 30 T cell receptor beta chains listed next were all sequenced from one sample in a study of CD8 T cells in Susac syndrome (dated by TCRdb to the late 2010s). Library prep was done by the immunoSEQ multiplex PCR assay. RNA was extracted using the RNeasy kit, and about 0.45 to 1 microgram was reverse transcribed with random hexamers. Using fastp trimming at Q25 and MiXCR clonotype assembly, TCRdb reanalyzed the public sequencing data and kept in-frame beta chains. Each CDR3 protein gets just one entry, which takes the most common genes and DNA from the rows behind it. The sample has about 440,000 distinct CDR3 sequences on record, about 85% of them singletons. Jointly, the top ten make up about 0.1% of the sample. What was sequenced was CD8+ T cells from PBMCs. These TCRs come from a human donor with multiple sclerosis.

In its sample, this clonotype was seen once. The chain combines TRBV27 with TRBJ1-5; 7 nucleotides agree with TRBD1. Germline CDR1 reads MNHEY; CDR2 reads SMNVEV (reference sequence). Trimming removed 5 bases from V and 3 bases from J; junction bases left unmatched: 4. This CDR3 is 14 amino acids long. Written as DNA, the CDR3 is TGTGCCAGCAGTCCAGGACAGGTCAATCAGCCCCAGCATTTT. Translation gives CASSPGQVNQPQHF.

This chain joins TRBV4-1 and TRBJ2-3; 7 bases match TRBD2. Germline CDR1 and CDR2: MGHRA and YSYEKL. Losses at the gene ends were 7 bases for V and 5 bases for J; bases not matched to a gene: 15. CDR3 length equals 16 residues. As DNA, the CDR3 is TGCGCCAGCATTGAAAGAGTTGGCGGGAGAGGAGATACGCAGTATTTT. Encoded protein: CASIERVGGRGDTQYF.

This chain connects TRBV5-6 to TRBJ2-7, with TRBD1 as a possible D gene (7 bases). The germline V and J ends were trimmed by 0 bases and 7 bases, with 20 bases remaining between them. The CDR3 is made up of 16 amino acids. CDR1 SGHDT and CDR2 YYEEEE come from the germline V gene. The CDR3 region has the DNA TGTGCCAGCAGCTTGGGGGCGGGACAGACCTCTAGAGAGCAGTACTTC. Amino acid sequence: CASSLGAGQTSREQYF.

The J gene is TRBJ1-2, the V gene TRBV7-9; 7 positions match TRBD1. Germline lookup yields CDR1 SEHNR and CDR2 FQNEAQ (reference sequence). The CDR3 is 14 amino acids. V gave up 5 bases and J gave up 1 base; unmatched junction bases: 4. CDR3 bases: TGTGCCAGCAGCCCGAGGGACAGTAACTATGGCTACACCTTC. It translates to CASSPRDSNYGYTF.

The chain uses TRBV13 and TRBJ1-3; D ambiguous. The CDR3 contains 12 residues. V was trimmed by 5 bases and J by 6 bases, leaving 8 bases between them. CDR1 is PRHDT, CDR2 FYEKMQ, per germline (reference sequence). The CDR3 DNA sequence: TGTGCCAGCAGCACAGAGGAAAACACCATATATTTT. It specifies CASSTEENTIYF.

This chain joins TRBV27 and TRBJ2-7, with a tentative D call TRBD1 (5 bases). The V end was cut by 6 bases, the J end by 6 bases, with 15 bases between. The CDR3 is 13 residues long. From germline, CDR1 is MNHEY and CDR2 SMNVEV (reference sequence). DNA for the CDR3: TGTGCCAGCAGACGTCAGGGTGGTGGCGAGCAGTACTTC. It is translated as CASRRQGGGEQYF.

The chain employs TRBV19 and TRBJ2-3, with TRBD2 matching 9 bases. Germline CDR1 is LNHDA and CDR2 is SQIVND (reference sequence). Unmatched junction bases numbered 12, after V lost 5 bases and J lost 6 bases. The CDR3 totals 16 residues. In DNA form, the CDR3 reads TGTGCCAGTAGTCCGGGACTAGCCGAAAGTGATGATACGCAGTATTTT. Translation gives CASSPGLAESDDTQYF.

This clonotype was detected a few times. This sequence joins TRBV30 and TRBJ2-7, with no clear D. The CDR3 loop spans 11 amino acids. V was trimmed by 2 bases and J by 4 bases, leaving 6 bases between them. Germline CDR1 GTSNPN, CDR2 SVGIG (reference sequence). As DNA, the CDR3 is TGTGCCTGGAGTCCAGATTACGAGCAGTACTTC. Translation: CAWSPDYEQYF.

The chain is built from TRBV24-1 and TRBJ1-5, with D possibly being TRBD1 (6 bases). Looked up from germline, CDR1 is KGHDR and CDR2 is SFDVKD. V gave up 3 bases and J gave up 1 base, with 24 bases separating them. The CDR3 is 20 amino acids. The CDR3 nucleotides read TGTGCCACCAGTGATCCCCTTCTCGTCTATGACAGGATAAGCAATCAGCCCCAGCATTTT. This encodes CATSDPLLVYDRISNQPQHF.

This chain joins TRBV7-3 and TRBJ2-3, with D possibly TRBD1 on 5 matching bases. Germline assignment: CDR1 SGHTA and CDR2 FQGTGA. The CDR3 runs to 15 residues. V was trimmed by 5 bases and J by 0 bases, leaving 12 bases between them. CDR3 nucleotide sequence: TGTGCCAGCAGCCCCACCCCAGGGAGCACAGATACGCAGTATTTT. It specifies CASSPTPGSTDTQYF.

V is TRBV11-2 and J is TRBJ1-3; D remains unclear. The CDR3 extends over 12 amino acids. The V end was cut by 4 bases, the J end by 8 bases, with 9 bases between. In germline, CDR1 is SGHAT, CDR2 FQNNGV. Here the CDR3 DNA reads TGTGCCAGCAGCTCCCCCTTGGACACCATATATTTT. Its protein product is CASSSPLDTIYF.

CDR3 sequence reads: CASSQDPGIHYYTF. The CDR3 nucleotides are TGCGCCAGCAGCCAAGATCCAGGGATTCACTACTACACCTTC. J is TRBJ1-2 and V is TRBV4-1; D possibly corresponds to TRBD1 (5 bases). This CDR3 has 14 residues. Germline V lookup: CDR1 MGHRA, CDR2 YSYEKL. V shed 0 bases and J shed 10 bases, with 15 bases lying between them.

The chain joins TRBV6-5 to TRBJ2-1; 10 bases agree with TRBD2. J lost 3 bases, V lost 4 bases, and 3 bases had no gene match. Germline CDR1 and CDR2: MNHEY and SVGAGI. The CDR3 contains 15 residues. The CDR3 DNA reads TGTGCCAGCAGTTCCGTAGCGGGGGGCTACAATGAGCAGTTCTTC. Its translation: CASSSVAGGYNEQFF.

The CDR3 spells CASSLLGGEANEQFF. The CDR3, as DNA: TGTGCCAGCAGCCTCCTAGGGGGGGAAGCGAATGAGCAGTTCTTC. This rearrangement joins TRBV9 to TRBJ2-1, with D maybe TRBD2 (7 bases). Per germline, CDR1 SGDLS and CDR2 YYNGEE. The CDR3 loop spans 15 amino acids. V gave up 4 bases and J gave up 7 bases, with 18 bases separating them.

The chain combines TRBV4-1 with TRBJ2-3; weak D call: TRBD2 (5 bases). V was shortened by 1 base and J by 8 bases, with 7 bases between the two germline ends. Germline assignment: CDR1 MGHRA and CDR2 YSYEKL. The CDR3 has 12 residues. CDR3 amino acids: CASSQGGGTQYF. CDR3 DNA sequence: TGCGCCAGCAGCCAAGGAGGAGGTACGCAGTATTTT.

The chain has TRBV27 and TRBJ1-2; D is ambiguous. Germline V CDR1 and CDR2: MNHEY, SMNVEV (reference sequence). The V and J ends lost 3 bases and 4 bases respectively, with 12 bases between them. This CDR3 spans 14 amino acids. The CDR3 DNA follows: TGTGCCAGCAGTTTTACAAAGGGAGGCTATGGCTACACCTTC. Encoded protein: CASSFTKGGYGYTF.

This chain links TRBV23-1 with TRBJ1-5; D is ambiguous. TRBV23-1 is an ORF, and what it does is uncertain. V was shortened by 3 bases and J by 5 bases, with 11 bases between the two germline ends. This CDR3 contains 14 residues. The CDR3 reads CASSQSQKDQPQHF. CDR3 in DNA: TGCGCCAGCAGTCAGAGCCAAAAAGATCAGCCCCAGCATTTT.

The chain joins TRBV20-1 to TRBJ2-1, with TRBD2 matching over 8 bases. The length of the CDR3 is 14 residues. The trim removed 5 bases at V and 1 base at J, leaving 4 bases unmatched. Germline CDR1 reads DFQATT; CDR2 reads SNEGSKA (reference sequence). The CDR3 sequence is CSAGGLASYNEQFF. Written as DNA, the CDR3 is TGCAGTGCTGGAGGACTAGCTTCCTACAATGAGCAGTTCTTC.

The V call is TRBV27, the J call TRBJ2-6; no clear D. The CDR3 is 17 residues long. CDR1 and CDR2 from the germline V gene are MNHEY and SMNVEV (reference sequence). Trimming stripped 5 bases from V and 0 bases from J, with 14 bases between. The CDR3: CASSGVEYPSGANVLTF. CDR3 coding DNA: TGTGCCAGCAGTGGAGTGGAATATCCCTCTGGGGCCAACGTCCTGACTTTC.

The rearrangement links TRBV3-1 to TRBJ1-1, with a weak D call TRBD1 (5 bases). V was shortened by 0 bases and J by 2 bases, with 10 bases between the two germline ends. There are 15 residues in the CDR3. Germline V lookup: CDR1 LGHDT, CDR2 YNNKEL (reference sequence). For the CDR3, the DNA is TGTGCCAGCAGCCAAGATGAGGGGCGCAACACTGAAGCTTTCTTT. This gives the protein CASSQDEGRNTEAFF.

This chain links TRBV7-9 with TRBJ1-3, with D hard to call. Germline V gene lookup returns CDR1 SEHNR and CDR2 FQNEAQ (reference sequence). There are 14 residues in the CDR3. Trimming took off 1 base at V and 3 bases at J, with 7 bases between the two ends. CDR3: CASSLEENGNTIYF. The CDR3 nucleotides read TGTGCCAGCAGCTTAGAGGAGAATGGAAACACCATATATTTT.

This rearrangement joins TRBV9 to TRBJ2-1, with 7 positions matching TRBD2. Looked up from germline, CDR1 is SGDLS and CDR2 is YYNGEE. The CDR3 is 16 amino acids. After removal of 6 bases from V and 4 bases from J, the junction contained 13 bases not matched to a gene. The DNA for the CDR3 is TGTGCCAGCAACTCACCACGGGAGGCCCCTTACAATGAGCAGTTCTTC. Translation gives CASNSPREAPYNEQFF.

Details on this clonotype: One junction end disagrees with the germline gene, perhaps due to a read error. The chain has TRBV5-1 and TRBJ1-1; D remains unclear. There are 14 residues in the CDR3. Germline V CDR1 and CDR2: SGHRS, YFSETQ. The CDR3, as DNA: TGCGCCAACAGCTTGGCCGGGAGGAACACTGAAGCTTTCTTT. Translating it yields CANSLAGRNTEAFF. The full variable domain, rest sourced from reference TRBV5-1 and TRBJ1-1, is KAGVTQTPRYLIKTRGQQVTLSCSPISGHRSVSWYQQTPGQGLQFLFEYFSETQRNKGNFPGRFSGRQFSNSRSEMNVSTLELGDSALYLCANSLAGRNTEAFFGQGTRLTVV.

This chain joins TRBV11-2 and TRBJ2-2; 11 nucleotides agree with TRBD2. CDR3 length: 16 residues. Germline V CDR1 and CDR2: SGHAT, FQNNGV. V shed 5 bases and J 5 bases; nucleotides not matched to a gene: 7. CDR3 nucleotide sequence: TGTGCCAGCAGCCAGGGGACTAGCGGAAGGACCGGGGAGCTGTTTTTT. Protein: CASSQGTSGRTGELFF.

This clonotype was recorded a few times. The genes are TRBV6-2 or TRBV6-3 and TRBJ1-3; D uncertain. The CDR3 has 14 residues. Trimming stripped 10 bases from V and 4 bases from J, with 17 bases between. Looked up from germline, CDR1 is MNHEY and CDR2 is SVGEGT. CDR3 DNA sequence: TGTGCCACGGCTGTACGGGGAGTAGGAAACACCATATATTTT. Its translation is CATAVRGVGNTIYF.

The rearrangement links TRBV6-1 to TRBJ1-5; 8 bases agree with TRBD1. Germline V gene lookup returns CDR1 MNHNS and CDR2 SASEGT. The CDR3 length is 20 residues. V shed 6 bases, J shed 2 bases, and the junction held 21 bases outside the gene matches. The CDR3 reads CASSPTSGGQGGGGNQPQHF. The CDR3 DNA is TGTGCCAGCAGCCCAACTTCGGGAGGACAGGGAGGGGGAGGCAATCAGCCCCAGCATTTT.

This rearrangement joins TRBV4-1 to TRBJ1-4; TRBD1 matches at 9 bases. Germline CDR1 and CDR2: MGHRA and YSYEKL. After removal of 3 bases from V and 7 bases from J, the junction contained 9 bases not matched to a gene. The CDR3 has 16 amino acids. DNA of the CDR3: TGCGCCAGCAGCCAGCTGCCGGGACAGGGAAGTGAAAAACTGTTTTTT. Amino acid sequence: CASSQLPGQGSEKLFF.

The genes are TRBV5-1 and TRBJ2-7; the match to TRBD1 covers 8 bases. The CDR3 has 15 residues. V trimming: 0 bases; J trimming: 3 bases; junction bases outside the gene matches: 5. Looked up from germline, CDR1 is SGHRS and CDR2 is YFSETQ. The CDR3 loop reads CASSLGVDRVYEQYF. The CDR3 DNA reads as TGCGCCAGCAGCTTGGGAGTGGACAGGGTCTACGAGCAGTACTTC. Full variable domain (remainder filled in from reference TRBV5-1 and TRBJ2-7): KAGVTQTPRYLIKTRGQQVTLSCSPISGHRSVSWYQQTPGQGLQFLFEYFSETQRNKGNFPGRFSGRQFSNSRSEMNVSTLELGDSALYLCASSLGVDRVYEQYFGPGTRLTVT.

The chain uses TRBV28 and TRBJ2-7, with D perhaps given as TRBD1 or TRBD2 (5 bases each). CDR3 length: 15 residues. Germline CDR1 MDHEN, CDR2 SYDVKM. V shed 7 bases and J shed 1 base, with 17 bases lying between them. CDR3 DNA sequence: TGTGCCAGCAAAATGGGGACGGACCCATCCTACGAGCAGTACTTC. This translates into CASKMGTDPSYEQYF.

The chain joins TRBV5-1 to TRBJ1-2; D is perhaps TRBD1 (6 bases). The CDR3 has 15 residues. From germline, CDR1 is SGHRS and CDR2 YFSETQ. V was pared by 0 bases and J by 9 bases, with 18 bases between. CDR3 region: CASSLVPGDYSSYTF. In DNA form, the CDR3 reads TGCGCCAGCAGCTTGGTTCCAGGGGACTACTCAAGCTACACCTTC.